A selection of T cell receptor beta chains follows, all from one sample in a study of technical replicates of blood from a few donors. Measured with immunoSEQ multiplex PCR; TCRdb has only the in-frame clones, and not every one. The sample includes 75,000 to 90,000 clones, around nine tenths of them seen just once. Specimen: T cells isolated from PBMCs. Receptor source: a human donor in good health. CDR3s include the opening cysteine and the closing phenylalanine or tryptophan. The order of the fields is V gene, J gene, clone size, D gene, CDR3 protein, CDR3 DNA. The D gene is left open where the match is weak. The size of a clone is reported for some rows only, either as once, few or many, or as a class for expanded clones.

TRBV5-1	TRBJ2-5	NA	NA	CASSPIPEETQYF	TGCGCCAGCAGCCCTATCCCTGAAGAGACCCAGTACTTC
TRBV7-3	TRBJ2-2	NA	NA	CASSLVYGELFF	TGTGCCAGCAGCTTAGTTTACGGGGAGCTGTTTTTT
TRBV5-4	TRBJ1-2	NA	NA	CASSSGLTALYGYTF	TGTGCCAGCAGCTCCGGACTAACAGCACTCTATGGCTACACCTTC
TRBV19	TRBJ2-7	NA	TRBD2	CASSMTAGEREQYF	TGTGCCAGTAGTATGACAGCGGGAGAGCGCGAGCAGTACTTC
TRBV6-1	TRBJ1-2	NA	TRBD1	CASSEVGTGSYGYTF	TGTGCCAGCAGTGAAGTTGGGACAGGGTCTTATGGCTACACCTTC
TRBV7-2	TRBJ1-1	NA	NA	CASSSQGGTEAFF	TGTGCCAGCAGCTCCCAGGGAGGGACTGAAGCTTTCTTT
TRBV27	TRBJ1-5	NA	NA	CASSLGPGLFGNQPQHF	TGTGCCAGCAGTTTGGGCCCAGGACTATTCGGGAATCAGCCCCAGCATTTT
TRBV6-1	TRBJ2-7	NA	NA	CASSEFRTAGEQYF	TGTGCCAGCAGTGAATTCAGGACAGCGGGGGAGCAGTACTTC
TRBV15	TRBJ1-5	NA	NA	CATSRDKRSGRNSNQPQHF	TGTGCCACCAGCAGAGATAAGAGATCGGGGAGAAACAGCAATCAGCCCCAGCATTTT
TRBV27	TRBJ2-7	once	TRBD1	CASSLSYGTGENEQYF	TGTGCCAGCAGTTTATCCTATGGGACAGGGGAAAACGAGCAGTACTTC
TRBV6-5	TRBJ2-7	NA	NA	CASGSTLGVTYEQYF	TGTGCCAGCGGATCGACACTGGGCGTGACCTACGAGCAGTACTTC
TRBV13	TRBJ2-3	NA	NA	CASSISGNIADTQYF	TGTGCCAGCAGCATTAGCGGAAATATCGCAGATACGCAGTATTTT
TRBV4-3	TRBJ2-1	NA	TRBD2	CASSQDGASGRSVNEQFF	TGCGCCAGCAGCCAAGATGGGGCTAGCGGGAGATCGGTCAATGAGCAGTTCTTC
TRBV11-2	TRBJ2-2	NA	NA	CASSLDRDTRWIGELFF	TGTGCCAGCAGCTTAGACCGGGACACTCGCTGGATCGGGGAGCTGTTTTTT
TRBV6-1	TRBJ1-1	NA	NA	CASSLEFMNTEAFF	TGTGCCAGCAGTTTAGAGTTCATGAACACTGAAGCTTTCTTT
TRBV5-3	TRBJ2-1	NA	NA	CARSLGQTDNEQFF	TGTGCCAGAAGCTTGGGACAGACAGACAATGAGCAGTTCTTC
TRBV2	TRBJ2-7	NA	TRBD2	CASRGTSATYEQYF	TGTGCCAGCAGGGGGACTAGCGCAACCTACGAGCAGTACTTC
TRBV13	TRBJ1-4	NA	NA	CASSLQDNYNEKLFF	TGTGCCAGCAGCTTACAGGACAATTATAATGAAAAACTGTTTTTT
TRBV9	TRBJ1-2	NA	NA	CASSVGQGNYGYTF	TGTGCCAGCAGCGTAGGGCAGGGTAACTATGGCTACACCTTC
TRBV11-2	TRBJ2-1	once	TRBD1	CASSRSTGGWNEQFF	TGTGCCAGCAGCCGTTCCACAGGGGGCTGGAATGAGCAGTTCTTC